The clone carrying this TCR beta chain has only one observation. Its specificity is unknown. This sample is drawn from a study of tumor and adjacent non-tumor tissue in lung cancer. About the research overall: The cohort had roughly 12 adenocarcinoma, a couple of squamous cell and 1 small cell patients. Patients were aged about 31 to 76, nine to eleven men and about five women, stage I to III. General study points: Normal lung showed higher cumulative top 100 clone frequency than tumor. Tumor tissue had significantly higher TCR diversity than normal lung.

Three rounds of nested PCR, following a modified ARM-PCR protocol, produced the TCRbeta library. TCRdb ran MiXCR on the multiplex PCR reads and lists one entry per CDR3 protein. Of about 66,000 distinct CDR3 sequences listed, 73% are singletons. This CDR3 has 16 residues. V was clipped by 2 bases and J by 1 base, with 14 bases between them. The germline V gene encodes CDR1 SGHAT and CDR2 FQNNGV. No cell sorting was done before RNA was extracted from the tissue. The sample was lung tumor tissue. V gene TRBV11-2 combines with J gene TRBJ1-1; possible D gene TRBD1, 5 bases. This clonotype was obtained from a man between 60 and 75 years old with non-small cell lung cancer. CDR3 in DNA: TGTGCCAGCAGCTTAAGAAGACAGAGTAAGAACACTGAAGCTTTCTTT. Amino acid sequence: CASSLRRQSKNTEAFF.